One and the same sample provided the 7 T cell receptor beta chains below, sequenced in a study of T cell clones after liver transplantation. Data came from immunoSEQ multiplex PCR; TCRdb stores just in-frame clones and leaves some out. The sample shows about 76,000 clones, roughly 80% of them seen only once. Sequencing used CD4+ T cells from blood, obtained at the 22-month timepoint. These receptors originate from a human patient who received a liver transplant. T cells may partly derive from the graft donor.

The V gene is TRBV30, the J gene TRBJ1-5; D might be TRBD1 (6 bases). Trimming stripped 0 bases from V and 0 bases from J, with 12 bases between. Germline CDR1 reads GTSNPN; CDR2 reads SVGIG (reference sequence). The CDR3 has 16 amino acids. DNA of the CDR3: TGTGCCTGGAGTGTACCCGGGACACATAGCAATCAGCCCCAGCATTTT. This encodes CAWSVPGTHSNQPQHF.

In this sample, this clone turned up a few times. The CDR3 here is CASSGGTRTDTQYF. In DNA, the CDR3 is TGTGCCAGCAGTGGTGGGACTCGGACAGATACGCAGTATTTT. The chain employs TRBV2 and TRBJ2-3, with D perhaps TRBD2 (6 bases). Trimming removed 4 bases at V and 3 bases at J, with 11 bases between. Germline CDR1 SNHLY, CDR2 FYNNEI. The CDR3 spans 14 residues. The full variable domain, rest sourced from reference TRBV2 and TRBJ2-3, is EPEVTQTPSHQVTQMGQEVILRCVPISNHLYFYWYRQILGQKVEFLVSFYNNEISEKSEIFDDQFSVERPDGSNFTLKIRSTKLEDSAMYFCASSGGTRTDTQYFGPGTRLTVL.

The gene calls are TRBV5-6 and TRBJ2-7; TRBD1 or TRBD2 may be the D gene (5 bases each). V was clipped by 0 bases and J by 2 bases, with 9 bases between them. CDR3 length: 14 residues. Germline V gives CDR1 SGHDT, CDR2 YYEEEE. The CDR3 region has the DNA TGTGCCAGCAGCTTGGCCGGGACGGCCTACGAGCAGTACTTC. Translated, it gives CASSLAGTAYEQYF.

This sequence joins TRBV5-5 and TRBJ1-6; D gene ambiguous. Per germline, CDR1 SGHKS and CDR2 YYEKEE (reference sequence). The CDR3 totals 15 residues. V was trimmed by 0 bases and J by 0 bases, leaving 4 bases between them. Here the CDR3 reads CASSLGSSYNSPLHF. CDR3 nucleotide sequence: TGTGCCAGCAGCTTGGGGAGCTCCTATAATTCACCCCTCCACTTT.

J is TRBJ2-7 and V is TRBV6-1; no reliable D call. Germline V gene data show CDR1 as MNHNS and CDR2 as SASEGT. V lost 0 bases, J lost 9 bases, and 9 bases lay in between. The CDR3 loop spans 12 amino acids. CDR3 residues: CASSEALRGQYF. CDR3 coding DNA: TGTGCCAGCAGTGAAGCTCTACGAGGGCAGTACTTC.

This clone was detected once. The V and J genes are TRBV9 and TRBJ1-1; no definite D call. There are 13 residues in the CDR3. V lost 0 bases and J lost 5, with 8 bases in between. Germline V gene sequence: CDR1 SGDLS, CDR2 YYNGEE. The CDR3 protein is CASSVARSTEAFF. The CDR3 nucleotides are TGTGCCAGCAGCGTAGCACGGTCTACTGAAGCTTTCTTT.

The V call is TRBV10-3, the J call TRBJ1-4; the match to TRBD1 covers 7 bases. V lost 4 bases and J lost 8; bases outside the gene matches: 7. Germline-derived CDR1 and CDR2 are ENHRY and SYGVKD. This CDR3 comprises 14 residues. The CDR3 coding sequence is TGTGCCATCAGTGTTGGAGGGGGCAACGAAAAACTGTTTTTT. Protein product: CAISVGGGNEKLFF.